A single sample gave rise to the 24 T cell receptor beta chains below, sequenced in a study of Graves' ophthalmopathy and Graves' hyperthyroidism. RNA transcripts were the template, and TCR beta CDR3 regions were amplified from them. After a first-round RT-PCR with HTBI primers, a second-round multiplex PCR was run. Each CDR3 protein is one row after TCRdb ran MiXCR on the multiplex PCR reads. The sample consists of about 210,000 distinct CDR3 sequences, 25% to 30% of them appearing once. Sequencing was performed on peripheral blood. These TCRs come from a man aged 50 or older with Graves' ophthalmopathy.

This clonotype was found a few times. The chain has TRBV6-5 and TRBJ2-5; 7 nucleotides line up with TRBD1. CDR1 and CDR2 from the germline V gene are MNHEY and SVGAGI. The CDR3 totals 15 residues. The J segment lost 2 bases and the V segment lost 6 bases, leaving 9 bases of the junction unmatched. The CDR3: CASSLRQGGQETQYF. Here the CDR3 DNA reads TGTGCCAGCAGCTTAAGACAGGGTGGGCAAGAGACCCAGTACTTC.

This clonotype showed up many times. The V call is TRBV4-3, the J call TRBJ1-3; D not resolved. V lost 0 bases to trimming and J lost 0 bases, with 15 bases between them. Germline loops: CDR1 LGHNA, CDR2 YSLEER. This CDR3 region has 18 residues. The CDR3 loop is CASSQERARAGSGNTIYF. DNA for the CDR3: TGCGCCAGCAGCCAAGAAAGGGCCCGGGCCGGCTCTGGAAACACCATATATTTT.

Many counts were recorded for this clonotype. The gene calls are TRBV27 and TRBJ2-7; TRBD1 aligns across 7 bases. The CDR3 is made up of 14 amino acids. V was pared by 5 bases and J by 6 bases, with 10 bases of the junction left unmatched. Germline-derived CDR1 and CDR2 are MNHEY and SMNVEV (reference sequence). CDR3 nucleotide sequence: TGTGCCAGCAGTGTGACAGGGTTCGCCTCCGAGCAGTACTTC. It encodes CASSVTGFASEQYF.

This clonotype was seen many times. One end of the junction is discordant with germline, which a read error may explain. This rearrangement joins TRBV7-3 to TRBJ1-2; no clear D. CDR3 length: 13 amino acids. Germline-derived CDR1 and CDR2 are SGHTA and FQGTGA. The CDR3 spells CASSLDGNYGYTF. The CDR3, as DNA: TGCGCCAGCAGCCTGGACGGGAACTATGGCTACACCTTC.

The rearrangement links TRBV7-8 to TRBJ1-1; D ambiguous. In germline, CDR1 is SGHVS, CDR2 FQNEAQ. Trimming took 6 bases from V and 10 from J, leaving 18 bases between them. This CDR3 region has 13 residues. The CDR3 protein is CASSFRKLKGAFF. CDR3 DNA sequence: TGTGCCAGCAGTTTTCGAAAGTTGAAGGGAGCTTTCTTT.

In this sample, this clonotype turned up many times. The CDR3 DNA sequence: TGTGCCAGCAGTTACCCCGAGAGACGGGAGGGCTACCAAGAGACCCAGTACTTC. Protein sequence: CASSYPERREGYQETQYF. The chain carries TRBV6-5 and TRBJ2-5, with 8 bases identical to TRBD2. The germline V gene has CDR1 MNHEY and CDR2 SVGAGI. Trimming at V came to 2 bases and at J to 0 bases, leaving 11 bases not matched to a gene. CDR3 length: 18 residues.

Comment on this clonotype: At one end the junction does not follow the germline gene, possibly because of a read error. The chain combines TRBV6-2 or TRBV6-3 with TRBJ1-1, with D unclear. Per the germline V gene, CDR1 is MNHEY and CDR2 is SVGEGT. The CDR3 sequence is 13 residues long. The CDR3 protein is CASSYGGRPEALF. In nucleotides, the CDR3 is TGTGCCAGCAGTTACGGCGGTCGGCCTGAAGCTCTCTTT.

This clonotype has ten or more counts. The chain combines TRBV13 with TRBJ2-2, with 9 bases fitting TRBD2. Germline V gives CDR1 PRHDT, CDR2 FYEKMQ (reference sequence). This CDR3 has 16 residues. Trimming cost V 5 bases and J 4 bases; bases outside gene matches: 8. CDR3 in amino acids: CASSGRGLASTGELFF. The CDR3 nucleotides are TGTGCCAGCAGCGGTCGCGGACTAGCGAGCACCGGGGAGCTGTTTTTT.

The V and J genes are TRBV3-1 and TRBJ2-6, with 8 nucleotides matching TRBD1. The germline CDR1 and CDR2 sequences are LGHDT and YNNKEL (reference sequence). J lost 0 bases, V lost 0 bases, and 7 bases had no gene match. The CDR3 totals 19 residues. As DNA, the CDR3 is TGTGCCAGCAGCCAAGAAGGTGTGACAGGGGCCTCTGGGGCCAACGTCCTGACTTTC. This translates into CASSQEGVTGASGANVLTF. The full variable domain, with the rest looked up from reference TRBV3-1 and TRBJ2-6, is DTAVSQTPKYLVTQMGNDKSIKCEQNLGHDTMYWYKQDSKKFLKIMFSYNNKELIINETVPNRFSPKSPDKAHLNLHINSLELGDSAVYFCASSQEGVTGASGANVLTFGAGSRLTVL.

This clonotype came up many times. The rearrangement joins TRBV28 to TRBJ2-7; 10 positions agree with TRBD1. CDR1 and CDR2 (germline): MDHEN, SYDVKM. J gave up 4 bases and V 5 bases, and 5 bases lay outside the gene matches. The CDR3 extends over 14 amino acids. For the CDR3, the DNA is TGTGCCAGCAGTGGGACAGGGGCTAGGTACGAGCAGTACTTC. Its translation: CASSGTGARYEQYF.

This clonotype was seen ten or more times. The chain carries TRBV28 and TRBJ2-5; TRBD2 agrees at 7 bases. This CDR3 is built from 15 residues. V dropped 7 bases and J dropped 2; count of bases not matched to a gene: 10. Looked up from germline, CDR1 is MDHEN and CDR2 is SYDVKM. The CDR3 here is CASILPASGQETQYF. CDR3 coding DNA: TGTGCCAGCATCCTCCCCGCTAGCGGACAAGAGACCCAGTACTTC.

This clonotype was counted ten times or more. The chain recombines TRBV4-3 with TRBJ2-7; 13 bases are a match to TRBD2. V lost 4 bases, J lost 6 bases, and 3 bases stayed unmatched. The CDR3 runs to 14 residues. In germline, CDR1 is LGHNA, CDR2 YSLEER. In nucleotides, the CDR3 is TGCGCCAGCAGCCCAGGGACTAGCGGGACCGAGCAGTACTTC. Translated, it gives CASSPGTSGTEQYF.

The rearrangement links TRBV6-1 to TRBJ1-3; D gene ambiguous. The CDR3 extends over 13 amino acids. CDR1 is MNHNS and CDR2 is SASEGT in the germline V gene. V lost 8 bases and J 0 bases, leaving 8 bases between the germline ends. As DNA, the CDR3 is TGTGCCAGCCTACTAACCTCTGGAAACACCATATATTTT. As protein: CASLLTSGNTIYF.

This clonotype was recorded once. The chain recombines TRBV28 with TRBJ2-7; perhaps TRBD2 as D (6 bases). This CDR3 has 15 amino acids. Germline V gene sequence: CDR1 MDHEN, CDR2 SYDVKM. Trimming took 5 bases from V and 5 from J, leaving 19 bases between them. The CDR3 nucleotides read TGTGCCAGCAGTCCCCCCGGGGGAGGTCGGGACGAGCAGTACTTC. Its translation: CASSPPGGGRDEQYF.

This clonotype was seen ten or more times. Here the CDR3 DNA reads TGTGCCAGCAGAACAGGGGGTGGGCAAGAGACCCAGTACTTC. Its translation is CASRTGGGQETQYF. The rearrangement uses TRBV28 and TRBJ2-5; 8 bases match TRBD1. The CDR3 is made up of 14 amino acids. Trimming at V came to 6 bases and at J to 2 bases, leaving 5 bases not matched to a gene. The germline CDR1 and CDR2 sequences are MDHEN and SYDVKM. Full variable domain (missing parts from reference TRBV28 and TRBJ2-5): DVKVTQSSRYLVKRTGEKVFLECVQDMDHENMFWYRQDPGLGLRLIYFSYDVKMKEKGDIPEGYSVSREKKERFSLILESASTNQTSMYLCASRTGGGQETQYFGPGTRLLVL.

The genes are TRBV10-3 and TRBJ1-5, with a weak D call TRBD1 (6 bases). The germline V gene has CDR1 ENHRY and CDR2 SYGVKD. The CDR3 totals 14 residues. V was clipped by 5 bases and J by 6 bases, with 14 bases between them. DNA for the CDR3: TGTGCCATCAGTTCAGGGGACGGTGGTCAGCCCCAGCATTTT. Amino acid sequence: CAISSGDGGQPQHF.

At least ten counts were recorded for this clonotype. This sequence joins TRBV28 and TRBJ1-2; D unresolved. The CDR3 is 15 amino acids. Germline loops: CDR1 MDHEN, CDR2 SYDVKM. The V gene lost 5 bases and the J gene lost 4 bases, with 17 bases spanning the gap. CDR3 residues: CASSPDWTSSYGYTF. The CDR3 DNA reads TGTGCCAGCAGTCCTGACTGGACGTCAAGCTATGGCTACACCTTC.

This clonotype came up many times. This sequence joins TRBV6-1 and TRBJ1-2; TRBD1 is a possible D gene (5 bases). Germline V gene lookup returns CDR1 MNHNS and CDR2 SASEGT. The CDR3 is 12 residues long. The V end lost 10 bases, the J end lost 8 bases, and 17 bases lay between the germline ends. The CDR3 DNA follows: TGTGCCACCGGCCCCAGGGTGGGGGGCTACACCTTC. This translates into CATGPRVGGYTF.

This clonotype appeared a few times. This CDR3 reads CASSYSTARPGYTF. For the CDR3, the DNA is TGTGCCAGCAGTTACTCTACCGCTCGGCCTGGCTACACCTTC. V usage is TRBV6-5 and J usage is TRBJ1-2, with D unclear. CDR3 length: 14 residues. Germline CDR1 MNHEY, CDR2 SVGAGI. Trimming removed 0 bases at V and 7 bases at J, with 12 bases between.

This clonotype appeared many times. The rearrangement joins TRBV24-1 to TRBJ2-7; TRBD1 or TRBD2 may be the D gene (5 bases each). CDR3 length: 14 amino acids. Trimming pared 4 bases from V and 3 bases from J, leaving 12 bases between. The germline gives CDR1 KGHDR, CDR2 SFDVKD. CDR3: CATSDSGTGYEQYF. The CDR3 bases are TGTGCCACCAGTGACTCCGGGACCGGCTACGAGCAGTACTTC.

The rearrangement links TRBV7-3 to TRBJ2-5, with TRBD2 matching over 9 bases. V lost 5 bases to trimming and J lost 5 bases; unmatched junction nucleotides: 9. The CDR3 contains 15 residues. The germline CDR1 and CDR2 sequences are SGHTA and FQGTGA. The CDR3, as DNA: TGTGCCAGCAGCATCCAGGGACTAGCCACGGAGACCCAGTACTTC. As protein: CASSIQGLATETQYF.

This clonotype turned up a few times. The chain has TRBV12-3 or TRBV12-4 and TRBJ2-7; either TRBD1 or TRBD2 may supply D (5 bases each). The CDR3 is 15 amino acids. Trimming took 1 base from V and 3 from J, leaving 13 bases between them. The CDR3 loop is CASSLEDKGRYEQYF. The CDR3, as DNA: TGTGCCAGCAGTTTAGAGGACAAGGGACGCTACGAGCAGTACTTC.

This clonotype occurred many times. The chain links TRBV29-1 to TRBJ1-1; D ambiguous. Trimming left V 8 bases short and J 3 bases short, with 13 bases between. Germline V CDR1 and CDR2: SQVTM, ANQGSEA. This CDR3 spans 12 amino acids. The CDR3 nucleotides are TGCAGCATCTCCCGAGGACACACTGAAGCTTTCTTT. Amino acids: CSISRGHTEAFF.

This clonotype was seen repeatedly, ten times or more. V gene TRBV12-3 or TRBV12-4 combines with J gene TRBJ2-5, with D uncertain. This CDR3 has 14 amino acids. With 4 bases removed from V and 2 bases from J, the gap between germline ends came to 11 bases. The CDR3 reads CASSWATLQETQYF. The CDR3 nucleotides are TGTGCCAGCAGTTGGGCCACCCTGCAAGAGACCCAGTACTTC.